Below, 18 T cell receptor beta chains from the same sample are listed, as sequenced in a study of blood T cells in healthy people across ages. PCR was performed a second time for about 7 to 12 cycles using a sample-barcoded 5' primer and a J-beta primer mix. MiXCR was run by TCRdb on the 5' RACE reads, yielding one entry per CDR3 protein. The sample has 350,000 to 450,000 distinct CDR3 sequences, 45% to 60% seen once. Sample: blood. All receptors derive from a man in his 60s in good health.

V and J are TRBV10-3 and TRBJ1-6; D ambiguous. Germline assignment: CDR1 ENHRY and CDR2 SYGVKD. Trimming shortened V by 4 bases and J by 5 bases, and 9 bases separated the two germline ends. The CDR3 is 14 residues long. CDR3 region: CAISARSHNSPLHF. CDR3 nucleotides: TGTGCCATCAGTGCCCGAAGCCATAATTCACCCCTCCACTTT.

This clonotype was observed at least ten times. The chain couples TRBV7-6 to TRBJ2-7; no clear D gene. This CDR3 has 16 residues. Germline V gives CDR1 SGHVS, CDR2 FNYEAQ. V dropped 0 bases and J dropped 2 bases, with 14 bases sitting between them. The CDR3 region has the DNA TGTGCCAGCAGCTTAGCAGGCGACCCGCGACCCTACGAGCAGTACTTC. Encoded protein: CASSLAGDPRPYEQYF.

The chain is built from TRBV21-1 and TRBJ2-1; the table calls TRBD2, which could not be checked here. TRBV21-1 is flagged as a pseudogene. This CDR3 contains 15 residues. The chain's CDR3 is CASSEAAGPYNEQFF. The CDR3 DNA follows: TGTGCCAGCAGCGAGGCTGCGGGTCCGTACAATGAGCAGTTCTTC.

This chain links TRBV18 with TRBJ2-3; D tentatively fits TRBD1 or TRBD2 (5 bases each). Trimming stripped 3 bases from V and 1 base from J, with 11 bases between. Germline CDR1 KGHSH, CDR2 LQKENI. This CDR3 region has 15 residues. CDR3 sequence: CASSPSQGRTDTQYF. CDR3 nucleotides: TGTGCCAGCTCACCTTCTCAGGGACGCACAGATACGCAGTATTTT.

A few counts support this clonotype. This chain joins TRBV15 and TRBJ2-7; possibly TRBD2 for D (5 bases). CDR1 is LNHNV, CDR2 YYDKDF, per germline (reference sequence). The CDR3 covers 15 residues. V was trimmed by 0 bases and J by 0 bases, leaving 9 bases between them. CDR3 bases: TGTGCCACCAGCAGAGAGGGGAGTAGCTCCTACGAGCAGTACTTC. Protein: CATSREGSSSYEQYF.

The chain links TRBV2 to TRBJ1-1; possible D gene TRBD1, 5 bases. The CDR3 runs to 14 residues. The ends were cut back, 4 bases at V and 8 bases at J, with 17 bases in the middle. Germline CDR1 SNHLY, CDR2 FYNNEI. This CDR3 is CASSVVGERTEAFF. The CDR3 bases are TGTGCCAGCAGTGTTGTGGGGGAACGGACAGAAGCTTTCTTT. The full variable domain, completed using reference TRBV2 and TRBJ1-1, is EPEVTQTPSHQVTQMGQEVILRCVPISNHLYFYWYRQILGQKVEFLVSFYNNEISEKSEIFDDQFSVERPDGSNFTLKIRSTKLEDSAMYFCASSVVGERTEAFFGQGTRLTVV.

V usage is TRBV29-1 and J usage is TRBJ2-3; D remains ambiguous. V lost 4 bases and J lost 4, with 9 bases in between. The germline V gene has CDR1 SQVTM and CDR2 ANQGSEA. The length of the CDR3 is 12 residues. This CDR3 is CSVVPGADTQYF. Written as DNA, the CDR3 is TGCAGCGTTGTGCCGGGTGCAGATACGCAGTATTTT.

There are a few counts of this clonotype. The rearrangement joins TRBV6-5 to TRBJ2-3, with D perhaps TRBD2 (5 bases). The CDR3 is 13 amino acids. Trimming cost V 8 bases and J 1 base, with 10 bases left between them. Looked up from germline, CDR1 is MNHEY and CDR2 is SVGAGI. The CDR3 coding sequence is TGTGCCAGCTCCAACGGGGGCACAGATACGCAGTATTTT. Encoded protein: CASSNGGTDTQYF.

V gene TRBV5-1 combines with J gene TRBJ2-1; tentatively, D is TRBD1 or TRBD2 (6 bases each). The CDR3 is 15 amino acids. V lost 0 bases, J lost 1 base, and 8 bases lay in between. Germline V gene sequence: CDR1 SGHRS, CDR2 YFSETQ. Written as DNA, the CDR3 is TGCGCCAGCAGCTTGGAAGGGGGGTCCTACAATGAGCAGTTCTTC. Its translation: CASSLEGGSYNEQFF.

The chain joins TRBV5-1 to TRBJ2-1, with D possibly TRBD1 on 5 matching bases. This CDR3 is built from 14 residues. Germline CDR1 SGHRS, CDR2 YFSETQ. The ends were cut back, 7 bases at V and 4 bases at J, with 15 bases in the middle. CDR3 sequence (DNA): TGCGCCAGCTCAACCGCAGGGCAGTACAATGAGCAGTTCTTC. This translates into CASSTAGQYNEQFF. Based on the CDR3 plus reference TRBV5-1 and TRBJ2-1, the full variable domain is KAGVTQTPRYLIKTRGQQVTLSCSPISGHRSVSWYQQTPGQGLQFLFEYFSETQRNKGNFPGRFSGRQFSNSRSEMNVSTLELGDSALYLCASSTAGQYNEQFFGPGTRLTVL.

The chain employs TRBV7-2 and TRBJ2-2; D remains unclear. The germline V and J ends were trimmed by 0 bases and 7 bases, with 9 bases remaining between them. CDR1 SGHTA and CDR2 FQGNSA come from the germline V gene. The CDR3 length is 14 residues. CDR3 bases: TGTGCCAGCAGCTTAGCGGGAAAGGGCGGGGAGCTGTTTTTT. Translation: CASSLAGKGGELFF.

The rearrangement joins TRBV6-2 or TRBV6-3 to TRBJ2-1; D is undetermined. This CDR3 region has 14 residues. Germline V CDR1 and CDR2: MNHEY, SVGEGT. Trimming removed 4 bases from V and 2 bases from J, with 9 bases in between. The CDR3 sequence is CASSCFGPYNEQFF. CDR3 bases: TGTGCCAGCAGTTGCTTCGGTCCCTACAATGAGCAGTTCTTC.

The sample holds a few counts of this clonotype. The chain employs TRBV20-1 and TRBJ2-6, with 9 bases identical to TRBD1. Looked up from germline, CDR1 is DFQATT and CDR2 is SNEGSKA (reference sequence). With 4 bases clipped from V and 4 bases from J, the junction kept 8 bases outside the gene matches. The CDR3 contains 16 residues. The CDR3 sequence: CSATRTGVSGANVLTF. CDR3 nucleotides: TGCAGTGCTACCCGGACAGGGGTGTCCGGGGCCAACGTCCTGACTTTC.

V and J are TRBV20-1 and TRBJ2-4; TRBD1 matches at 8 bases. Germline loops: CDR1 DFQATT, CDR2 SNEGSKA (reference sequence). The CDR3 is 14 residues long. Losses at the gene ends were 4 bases for V and 3 bases for J; bases not matched to a gene: 5. The CDR3 protein is CSAKAGQGKNIQYF. CDR3 nucleotide sequence: TGCAGTGCTAAAGCCGGACAGGGCAAAAACATTCAGTACTTC.

This clonotype was recorded once. The chain is built from TRBV11-2 and TRBJ2-1; TRBD2 might be the D (6 bases). CDR1 SGHAT and CDR2 FQNNGV come from the germline V gene. The germline V and J ends were trimmed by 5 bases and 9 bases, with 26 bases remaining between them. This CDR3 region has 17 residues. This CDR3 reads CASSKDHSGVGGIEQFF. The CDR3 DNA reads TGTGCCAGCAGCAAGGACCATTCGGGGGTGGGAGGAATTGAGCAGTTCTTC.

J is TRBJ2-3 and V is TRBV19, with D possibly matching TRBD1 (6 bases). The CDR3 consists of 15 residues. Trimming stripped 6 bases from V and 5 bases from J, with 18 bases between. In germline, CDR1 is LNHDA, CDR2 SQIVND (reference sequence). Here the CDR3 DNA reads TGTGCCAGTAGCCAGACAGCAGGGACACAAGATACGCAGTATTTT. Its translation is CASSQTAGTQDTQYF.

This clonotype came up many times. The chain carries TRBV20-1 and TRBJ2-5, with 11 bases that match TRBD2. With 2 bases clipped from V and 4 bases from J, the junction kept 12 bases outside the gene matches. Germline V gene lookup returns CDR1 DFQATT and CDR2 SNEGSKA (reference sequence). The CDR3 is 17 amino acids. Here the CDR3 reads CSARPLSGRAVGETQYF. The DNA of the CDR3 is TGCAGTGCTAGACCGCTTAGCGGGAGGGCCGTGGGAGAGACCCAGTACTTC.

The table lists this clonotype with many counts. CDR3 region: CSAGQAPDQPQHF. The CDR3 DNA is TGCAGTGCTGGACAGGCTCCGGATCAGCCCCAGCATTTT. This chain joins TRBV20-1 and TRBJ1-5, with 7 bases lining up with TRBD1. The CDR3 runs 13 residues. Trimming at V came to 5 bases and at J to 5 bases, leaving 6 bases not matched to a gene. The V gene's germline CDR1 is DFQATT and CDR2 SNEGSKA (reference sequence).